This T cell receptor beta chain was identified during a study of blood T cell repertoires in COVID-19 (dated by TCRdb to 2018 to 2020). About the full investigation: Samples from collaborators originated in the United States, Italy and Spain and spanned both the acute and convalescent phases of COVID-19. The prospective study material was composed of cDNA or gDNA derived from T cells, B-cell-depleted T cells, or PBMCs. Subjects who had been exposed to COVID-19, were actively infected with it, or had recovered from it provided the deeply sampled blood TCRbeta repertoires that made up the dataset. A freely available public database, intended as a resource for researchers studying the immune response to SARS-CoV-2, is where the repertoires were released. Samples came from the ongoing ImmuneRACE study (first 160 participants) plus 1,254 subjects from 6 global collaborators. Nearly every sample came with metadata listing a de-identified subject ID, COVID-19 status, age in years and sex. Where available, HLA class I and class II types were taken from metadata supplied by the sample provider and were not determined by assay-based typing. General conclusions and limits of the study: The quantity of clinical and demographic metadata differed by source and by participant and was supplied without curation.

The collaborating institutions used their own protocols to collect whole blood in K2EDTA tubes. For TCRbeta analysis, collaborators shipped samples in one of three forms: frozen whole blood, isolated PBMCs, or DNA extracted from either of those sample types. A word on this clone: Its specific antigen is unknown. Base qualities are not recorded, but no much larger clone differs from it by a single base.

As encoded in the germline V gene (reference sequence), CDR1 is GTSNPN while CDR2 is SVGIG. The CDR3 covers 16 residues, taking in both the cysteine and the phenylalanine. Only the CDR3 DNA is retained, 48 bases long and in frame from the first base. After removal of 1 base from V and 3 bases from J, the junction retains 8 bases not matched to a gene. TCRbeta CDR3 regions were amplified from genomic DNA using the immunoSEQ Assay, a bias-controlled multiplex PCR. The source study handled its data this way. Nucleated cell counts per sample were estimated from amplification of reference gene primers within the assay. Sequence reads were collapsed and filtered to measure the absolute abundance of every unique TCRbeta CDR3 rearrangement. Productive Simpson clonality was computed per sample as the square root of Simpson's diversity index over productive rearrangements. Sourced from immuneACCESS, this table was stored by TCRdb with only in-frame sequences that have V and J called. A share of the clones is absent; for the studies checked, an unresolved V gene accounts for under half, and the remainder has no known explanation. V, J and clone size are those of that table, while D and trimming were read from the DNA. The sample table shows roughly 250,000 clones, and approximately 85% are seen once. Together, the top ten hold under 15% of the sample.

The sequence derives from a woman in her fifties or sixties with active or convalescent COVID-19. In this chain, TRBV30 is recombined with TRBJ1-4, with 7 bases aligning to TRBD1. The sample taken for sequencing was peripheral blood. The bases read TGTGCCTGGAGTGGTCCGATCGGGACAGCTAATGAAAAACTGTTTTTT. It is translated as CAWSGPIGTANEKLFF.